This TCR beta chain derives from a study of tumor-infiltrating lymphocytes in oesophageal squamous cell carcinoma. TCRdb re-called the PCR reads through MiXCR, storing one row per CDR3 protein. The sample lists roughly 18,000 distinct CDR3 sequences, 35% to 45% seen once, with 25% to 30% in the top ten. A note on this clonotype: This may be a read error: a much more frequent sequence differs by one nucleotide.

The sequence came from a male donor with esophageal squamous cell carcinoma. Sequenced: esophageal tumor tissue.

This CDR3 is CAHRGPNEQFF. Written as DNA, the CDR3 is TGTGCACACAGGGGGCCCAACGAGCAGTTCTTC. The chain links TRBV2 to TRBJ2-1, with 9 bases aligning to TRBD1. Germline-derived CDR1 and CDR2 are SNHLY and FYNNEI. The CDR3 is made up of 11 amino acids.